This T cell receptor beta chain is from a study of cytomegalovirus exposure and HLA in healthy donors. V was shortened by 1 base and J by 3 bases, with 18 bases between the two germline ends. The CDR3 extends over 17 amino acids. The germline V gene has CDR1 SGHNT and CDR2 YYREEE (reference sequence). 60 Vbeta and 13 Jbeta primers were used in PCR. Sequencing used immunoSEQ multiplex PCR; TCRdb keeps in-frame clones, though not all of them. Among roughly 61,000 clones listed, 89% were seen once. The specimen was PBMCs. This chain joins TRBV5-4 and TRBJ2-3; tentatively, D is TRBD2 (6 bases). The sequence derives from a man aged 25-45 years in good health and CMV-seropositive. CDR3 residues: CASSLTRLGFGTDTQYF. As DNA, the CDR3 is TGTGCCAGCAGCTTGACCCGACTAGGGTTCGGGACAGATACGCAGTATTTT.